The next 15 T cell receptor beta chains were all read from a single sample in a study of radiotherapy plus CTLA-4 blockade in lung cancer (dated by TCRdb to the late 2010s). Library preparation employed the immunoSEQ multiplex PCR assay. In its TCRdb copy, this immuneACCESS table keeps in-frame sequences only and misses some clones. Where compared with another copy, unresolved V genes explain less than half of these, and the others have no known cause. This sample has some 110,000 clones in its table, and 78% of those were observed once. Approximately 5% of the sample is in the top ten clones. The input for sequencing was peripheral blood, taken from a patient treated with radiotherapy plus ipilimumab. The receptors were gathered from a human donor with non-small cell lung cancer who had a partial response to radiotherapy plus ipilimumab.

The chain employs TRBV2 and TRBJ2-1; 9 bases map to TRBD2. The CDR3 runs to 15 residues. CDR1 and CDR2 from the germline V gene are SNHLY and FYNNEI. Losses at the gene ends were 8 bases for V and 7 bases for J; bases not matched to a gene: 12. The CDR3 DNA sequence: TGTGCCAGCGGGAAGGGAGCGGGAGGAATGAATGAGCAGTTCTTC. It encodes CASGKGAGGMNEQFF.

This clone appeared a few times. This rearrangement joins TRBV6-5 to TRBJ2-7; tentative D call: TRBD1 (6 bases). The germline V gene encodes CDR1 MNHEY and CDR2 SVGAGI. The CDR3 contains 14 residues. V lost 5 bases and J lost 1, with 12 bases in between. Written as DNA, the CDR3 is TGTGCCAGCAGTGGCAGGGGTTCGTCCTACGAGCAGTACTTC. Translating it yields CASSGRGSSYEQYF.

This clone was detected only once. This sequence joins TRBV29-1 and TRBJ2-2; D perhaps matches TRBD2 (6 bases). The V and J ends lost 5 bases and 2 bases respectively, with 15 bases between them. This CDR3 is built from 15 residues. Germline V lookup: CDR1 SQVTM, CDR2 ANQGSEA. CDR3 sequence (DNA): TGCAGCGTTCTGGACTATTCGGTCAACACCGGGGAGCTGTTTTTT. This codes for CSVLDYSVNTGELFF.

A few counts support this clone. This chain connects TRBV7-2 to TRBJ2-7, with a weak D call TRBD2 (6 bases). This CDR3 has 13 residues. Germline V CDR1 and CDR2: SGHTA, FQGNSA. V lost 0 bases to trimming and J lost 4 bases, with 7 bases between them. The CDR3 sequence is CASSLARGYEQYF. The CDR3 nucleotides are TGTGCCAGCAGCTTAGCGCGGGGTTACGAGCAGTACTTC.

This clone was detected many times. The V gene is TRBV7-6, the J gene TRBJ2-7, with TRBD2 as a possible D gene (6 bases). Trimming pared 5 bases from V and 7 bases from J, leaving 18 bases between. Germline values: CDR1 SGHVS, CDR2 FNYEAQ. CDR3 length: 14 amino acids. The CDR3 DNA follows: TGTGCCAGCAGCCGCGACCGGGGGTCGAGGGAGCAGTACTTC. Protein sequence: CASSRDRGSREQYF.

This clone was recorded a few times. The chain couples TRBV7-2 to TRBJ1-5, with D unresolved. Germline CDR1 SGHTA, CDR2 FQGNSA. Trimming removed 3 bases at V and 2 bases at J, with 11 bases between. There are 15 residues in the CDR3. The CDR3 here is CASSFVSGGNQPQHF. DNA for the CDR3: TGTGCCAGCAGCTTTGTCTCCGGGGGCAATCAGCCCCAGCATTTT.

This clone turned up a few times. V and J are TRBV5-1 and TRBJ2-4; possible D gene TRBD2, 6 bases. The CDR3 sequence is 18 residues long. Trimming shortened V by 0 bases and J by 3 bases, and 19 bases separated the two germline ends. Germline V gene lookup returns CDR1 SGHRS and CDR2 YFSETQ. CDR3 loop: CASSLAGTGAVGKNIQYF. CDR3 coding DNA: TGCGCCAGCAGCTTGGCCGGCACGGGAGCAGTAGGCAAAAACATTCAGTACTTC. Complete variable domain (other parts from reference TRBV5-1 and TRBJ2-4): KAGVTQTPRYLIKTRGQQVTLSCSPISGHRSVSWYQQTPGQGLQFLFEYFSETQRNKGNFPGRFSGRQFSNSRSEMNVSTLELGDSALYLCASSLAGTGAVGKNIQYFGAGTRLSVL.

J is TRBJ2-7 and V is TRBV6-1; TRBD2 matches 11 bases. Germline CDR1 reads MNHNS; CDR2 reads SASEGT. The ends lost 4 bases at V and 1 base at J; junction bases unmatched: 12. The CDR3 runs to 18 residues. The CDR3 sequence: CASSAPSGRPWPSYEQYF. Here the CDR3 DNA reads TGTGCCAGCAGTGCGCCTAGCGGGAGGCCTTGGCCATCCTACGAGCAGTACTTC.

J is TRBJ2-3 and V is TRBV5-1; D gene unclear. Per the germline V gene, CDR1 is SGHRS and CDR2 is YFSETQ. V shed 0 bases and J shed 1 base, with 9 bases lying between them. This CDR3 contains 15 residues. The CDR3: CASSLASAGTDTQYF. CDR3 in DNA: TGCGCCAGCAGCTTGGCGTCTGCGGGCACAGATACGCAGTATTTT. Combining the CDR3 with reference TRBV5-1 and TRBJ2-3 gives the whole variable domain KAGVTQTPRYLIKTRGQQVTLSCSPISGHRSVSWYQQTPGQGLQFLFEYFSETQRNKGNFPGRFSGRQFSNSRSEMNVSTLELGDSALYLCASSLASAGTDTQYFGPGTRLTVL.

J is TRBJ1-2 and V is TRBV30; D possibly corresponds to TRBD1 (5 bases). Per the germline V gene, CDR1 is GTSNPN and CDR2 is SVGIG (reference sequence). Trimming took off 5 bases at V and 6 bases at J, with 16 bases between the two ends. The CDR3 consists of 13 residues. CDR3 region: CAWATPGGDGYTF. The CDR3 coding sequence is TGTGCCTGGGCAACTCCCGGGGGGGATGGCTACACCTTC.

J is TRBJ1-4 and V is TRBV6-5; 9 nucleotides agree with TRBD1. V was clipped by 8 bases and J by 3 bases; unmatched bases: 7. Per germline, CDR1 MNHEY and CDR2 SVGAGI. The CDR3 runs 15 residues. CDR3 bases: TGTGCCAGCCTCACGGACAGGGGAGCTAATGAAAAACTGTTTTTT. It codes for CASLTDRGANEKLFF.

The CDR3: CASSRGAGGETQYF. The CDR3 coding sequence is TGTGCCAGCAGCCGGGGGGCGGGAGGAGAGACCCAGTACTTC. The chain joins TRBV27 to TRBJ2-5, with TRBD2 matching 8 bases. Germline CDR1 MNHEY, CDR2 SMNVEV (reference sequence). CDR3 length: 14 amino acids. J gave up 4 bases and V 6 bases, and 7 bases lay outside the gene matches.

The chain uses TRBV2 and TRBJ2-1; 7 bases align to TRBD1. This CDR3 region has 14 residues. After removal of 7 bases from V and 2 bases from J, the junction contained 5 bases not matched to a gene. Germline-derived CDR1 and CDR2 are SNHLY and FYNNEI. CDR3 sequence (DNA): TGTGCCAGCACTTGGCAGGGGGCCTACAATGAGCAGTTCTTC. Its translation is CASTWQGAYNEQFF.

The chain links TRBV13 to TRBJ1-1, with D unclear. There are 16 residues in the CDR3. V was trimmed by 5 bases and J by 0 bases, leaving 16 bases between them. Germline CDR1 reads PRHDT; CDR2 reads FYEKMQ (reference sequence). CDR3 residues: CASSAPSGNLNTEAFF. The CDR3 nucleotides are TGTGCCAGCAGCGCACCCTCAGGTAATTTGAACACTGAAGCTTTCTTT.

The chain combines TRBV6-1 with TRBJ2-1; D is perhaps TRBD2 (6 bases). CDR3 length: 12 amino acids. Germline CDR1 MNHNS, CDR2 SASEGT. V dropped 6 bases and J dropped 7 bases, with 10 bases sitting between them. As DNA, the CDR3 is TGTGCCAGCAGGGAGGGGCAGAATGAGCAGTTCTTC. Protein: CASREGQNEQFF.